This T cell receptor (beta chain) stems from a study of lymphopenia after photon versus proton radiotherapy. Study observations and caveats: Post-nadir diversity loss with photons came from oligoclonal expansion, particularly CD8+ Temra cells. Proton therapy kept repertoires fairly stable, unlike photons, which gained effector/memory cells.

V was clipped by 4 bases and J by 6 bases; unmatched bases: 3. Germline V gene sequence: CDR1 LNHNV, CDR2 YYDKDF (reference sequence). This CDR3 has 13 amino acids. Some clones are missing from TCRdb's copy, which holds only in-frame ones; the method was immunoSEQ multiplex PCR. The sample lists roughly 30,000 clones; around 94% were seen once. This clone appeared once. Its antigen is still unknown. The clonotype comes from a woman aged 45 to 65 with cholangiocarcinoma. Sequences were derived from peripheral blood, sampled from a patient treated with photon-based radiotherapy. V is TRBV15 and J is TRBJ1-5, with 7 bases identical to TRBD1. This CDR3 reads CATSTRQGQPQHF. The CDR3 bases are TGTGCCACCAGCACCAGACAGGGTCAGCCCCAGCATTTT.